These 24 T cell receptor beta chains originate from one sample sequenced in a study of blood T cell repertoires in COVID-19. Measured with immunoSEQ multiplex PCR; TCRdb has only the in-frame clones, and not every one. The sample includes roughly 380,000 clones, approximately 80% seen only once; the top ten take 0.85% to 1.3%. Sample: peripheral blood. The receptors stem from a human donor with acute or convalescent COVID-19. The donor label of this sample is uncertain.

The chain has TRBV6-5 and TRBJ1-1; 8 positions agree with TRBD1. V lost 6 bases, J lost 6 bases, and 9 bases stayed unmatched. The CDR3 totals 14 residues. Per the germline V gene, CDR1 is MNHEY and CDR2 is SVGAGI. For the CDR3, the DNA is TGTGCCAGCAGCAGGACAGGGAAGGATGCTGAAGCTTTCTTT. Translating it yields CASSRTGKDAEAFF.

The gene calls are TRBV6-5 and TRBJ2-5; 7 bases are shared with TRBD2. This CDR3 spans 15 amino acids. Trimming removed 11 bases from V and 1 base from J; junction bases left unmatched: 13. Germline CDR1 reads MNHEY; CDR2 reads SVGAGI. The CDR3 DNA is TGTGCCCCACAAACGGGGGGATTTTCCCAAGAGACCCAGTACTTC. It specifies CAPQTGGFSQETQYF.

The chain links TRBV6-5 to TRBJ1-1; TRBD1 aligns across 10 bases. Germline loops: CDR1 MNHEY, CDR2 SVGAGI. With V trimmed by 7 bases and J by 7 bases, 12 bases remained unmatched. The CDR3 length is 15 residues. Here the CDR3 DNA reads TGTGCCAGCACCCGGGACAGGGGTAAAGAGGGTGAAGCTTTCTTT. It translates to CASTRDRGKEGEAFF.

V is TRBV14 and J is TRBJ2-3; 9 bases map to TRBD2. The CDR3 has 18 residues. The junction had 13 bases not matched to a gene; V was cut back by 2 bases and J by 4 bases. Per the germline V gene, CDR1 is SGHDN and CDR2 is FVKESK. Here the CDR3 reads CASSQNQLLAGRPDTQYF. CDR3 coding DNA: TGTGCCAGCAGCCAAAACCAACTTCTAGCGGGAAGACCAGATACGCAGTATTTT.

V gene TRBV19 combines with J gene TRBJ1-1; D is undetermined. This CDR3 region has 14 residues. Germline values: CDR1 LNHDA, CDR2 SQIVND (reference sequence). V was cut by 3 bases and J by 1 base, with 9 bases left in between. Here the CDR3 reads CASSIGHTNTEAFF. CDR3 nucleotide sequence: TGTGCCAGTAGTATTGGGCATACGAACACTGAAGCTTTCTTT. The full variable domain, its missing parts supplied by reference TRBV19 and TRBJ1-1, is DGGITQSPKYLFRKEGQNVTLSCEQNLNHDAMYWYRQDPGQGLRLIYYSQIVNDFQKGDIAEGYSVSREKKESFPLTVTSAQKNPTAFYLCASSIGHTNTEAFFGQGTRLTVV.

V and J are TRBV19 and TRBJ2-7, with 10 bases fitting TRBD1. This CDR3 has 15 residues. V dropped 4 bases and J dropped 5; count of bases not matched to a gene: 8. CDR1 LNHDA and CDR2 SQIVND come from the germline V gene (reference sequence). This CDR3 is CASSSPGTGDHEQYF. For the CDR3, the DNA is TGTGCCAGTAGTAGCCCTGGGACAGGGGACCACGAGCAGTACTTC. Combining the CDR3 with reference TRBV19 and TRBJ2-7 gives the whole variable domain DGGITQSPKYLFRKEGQNVTLSCEQNLNHDAMYWYRQDPGQGLRLIYYSQIVNDFQKGDIAEGYSVSREKKESFPLTVTSAQKNPTAFYLCASSSPGTGDHEQYFGPGTRLTVT.

The chain carries TRBV2 and TRBJ2-5; D is possibly TRBD1 (5 bases). There are 13 residues in the CDR3. Germline lookup yields CDR1 SNHLY and CDR2 FYNNEI. V was pared by 6 bases and J by 7 bases, with 15 bases between. This CDR3 is CASRKDISGTQYF. The CDR3 DNA follows: TGTGCCAGCAGAAAGGACATCTCGGGGACCCAGTACTTC.

This clone occurred a few times. CDR3: CASSEAGTGGLSPLHF. Here the CDR3 DNA reads TGCGCCAGCAGTGAGGCCGGGACAGGGGGCCTTTCACCCCTCCACTTT. The chain carries TRBV10-1 and TRBJ1-6, with TRBD1 matching 12 bases. The V segment lost 2 bases and the J segment 9 bases; nucleotides outside the gene matches: 5. Germline CDR1 reads WNHNN; CDR2 reads SYGVQD (reference sequence). The CDR3 spans 16 residues.

J is TRBJ2-1 and V is TRBV29-1, with D possibly TRBD1 on 6 matching bases. In germline, CDR1 is SQVTM, CDR2 ANQGSEA. Trimming took off 5 bases at V and 0 bases at J, with 11 bases between the two ends. The CDR3 is 14 residues long. In DNA form, the CDR3 reads TGCAGCGTTTCGACAGGCGGCTCCTACAATGAGCAGTTCTTC. It codes for CSVSTGGSYNEQFF.

The CDR3 nucleotides are TGTGCCAGCAGTTTAAGCCGGGACATCGGGCCTTACGGCTACACCTTC. Translating it yields CASSLSRDIGPYGYTF. V is TRBV6-6 and J is TRBJ1-2; possibly TRBD1 for D (6 bases). The CDR3 contains 16 residues. From germline, CDR1 is MNHNY and CDR2 SVGAGI (reference sequence). V was trimmed by 4 bases and J by 8 bases, leaving 23 bases between them.

This clone was seen only once. The chain employs TRBV27 and TRBJ2-7; D uncertain. This CDR3 region has 13 residues. Germline assignment: CDR1 MNHEY and CDR2 SMNVEV (reference sequence). The germline V and J ends were trimmed by 3 bases and 2 bases, with 8 bases remaining between them. The CDR3 reads CASSLGKTYEQYF. The CDR3 DNA reads as TGTGCCAGCAGTTTGGGCAAAACCTACGAGCAGTACTTC.

V and J are TRBV4-1 and TRBJ2-2, with 13 bases matching TRBD2. This CDR3 has 16 amino acids. The germline V gene encodes CDR1 MGHRA and CDR2 YSYEKL. With V trimmed by 3 bases and J by 9 bases, 7 bases remained unmatched. As DNA, the CDR3 is TGCGCCAGCAGCCAGACGACTAGCGGGGGGAGCCGGGAGCTGTTTTTT. As protein: CASSQTTSGGSRELFF.

J is TRBJ1-3 and V is TRBV3-1 (or the pseudogene TRBV3-2); 8 nucleotides align to TRBD1. This CDR3 region has 15 residues. V was pared by 1 base and J by 9 bases, with 8 bases of the junction left unmatched. Germline lookup yields CDR1 LGHDT and CDR2 YNNKEL (reference sequence). CDR3 region: CASSQGGTGGTTIYF. The CDR3, as DNA: TGTGCCAGCAGCCAAGGGGGTACAGGGGGTACCACCATATATTTT.

The J gene is TRBJ2-7, the V gene TRBV6-5, with D unresolved. CDR3 size: 14 residues. Germline V gene sequence: CDR1 MNHEY, CDR2 SVGAGI. The V end lost 6 bases, the J end lost 0 bases, and 12 bases lay between the germline ends. This CDR3 reads CASSVYSSSYEQYF. CDR3 bases: TGTGCCAGCAGCGTCTACAGCAGCTCCTACGAGCAGTACTTC.

In its sample, this clone was seen a few times. The chain carries TRBV5-1 and TRBJ2-5; 7 bases are a match to TRBD1. CDR1 SGHRS and CDR2 YFSETQ come from the germline V gene. This CDR3 is built from 15 residues. J lost 4 bases, V lost 4 bases, and 10 bases had no gene match. The CDR3 here is CASSPNPTGSETQYF. The CDR3 bases are TGCGCCAGCAGCCCCAACCCGACAGGGTCAGAGACCCAGTACTTC.

J is TRBJ2-3 and V is TRBV7-9, with 7 bases aligning to TRBD2. CDR3 size: 14 residues. J lost 1 base, V lost 4 bases, and 2 bases had no gene match. Looked up from germline, CDR1 is SEHNR and CDR2 is FQNEAQ (reference sequence). As DNA, the CDR3 is TGTGCCAGCAGCTACAGCGGGGGCACAGATACGCAGTATTTT. It codes for CASSYSGGTDTQYF.

The rearrangement uses TRBV29-1 and TRBJ2-3; the match to TRBD2 covers 7 bases. Germline loops: CDR1 SQVTM, CDR2 ANQGSEA. The CDR3 extends over 14 amino acids. V was pared by 3 bases and J by 0 bases, with 3 bases of the junction left unmatched. The CDR3 DNA reads as TGCAGCGTTGATCGGCGGGGGAGCACAGATACGCAGTATTTT. Its protein is CSVDRRGSTDTQYF.

In this sample, this clone turned up once. The chain uses TRBV10-2 and TRBJ1-6; D is unclear. The V gene's germline CDR1 is WSHSY and CDR2 SAAADI. Trimming took off 3 bases at V and 4 bases at J, with 16 bases between the two ends. The CDR3 is 17 residues long. CDR3 sequence (DNA): TGCGCCAGCAGTGAACAACAAGCGCGCGAGTATAATTCACCCCTCCACTTT. Its protein is CASSEQQAREYNSPLHF.

The J gene is TRBJ1-1, the V gene TRBV27, with 9 bases fitting TRBD1. This CDR3 has 15 residues. The trim removed 3 bases at V and 1 base at J, leaving 3 bases unmatched. The V gene's germline CDR1 is MNHEY and CDR2 SMNVEV (reference sequence). The CDR3 is CASSFDRGANTEAFF. The CDR3 nucleotides read TGTGCCAGCAGTTTTGACAGGGGGGCGAACACTGAAGCTTTCTTT.

The gene calls are TRBV2 and TRBJ2-1; TRBD2 is a possible D gene (6 bases). Trimming pared 5 bases from V and 0 bases from J, leaving 14 bases between. CDR3 length: 16 residues. Germline CDR1 is SNHLY and CDR2 is FYNNEI. The CDR3 sequence is CASSPEGRGSYNEQFF. The CDR3 bases are TGTGCCAGCAGTCCCGAAGGGCGGGGCTCCTACAATGAGCAGTTCTTC.

V and J are TRBV18 and TRBJ2-1; 15 nucleotides match TRBD2. The ends lost 3 bases at V and 6 bases at J; junction bases unmatched: 6. CDR3 size: 17 residues. The germline gives CDR1 KGHSH, CDR2 LQKENI. The CDR3 loop is CASSPAGLAGGGNEQFF. CDR3 coding DNA: TGTGCCAGCTCACCCGCTGGACTAGCGGGAGGGGGCAATGAGCAGTTCTTC.

With regard to this clone: Other DNA sequences of this sample code for an identical CDR3. This chain links TRBV28 with TRBJ1-5; D uncertain. The V gene's germline CDR1 is MDHEN and CDR2 SYDVKM. V shed 3 bases and J shed 0 bases, with 9 bases lying between them. CDR3 length equals 15 residues. Here the CDR3 DNA reads TGTGCCAGCAGTTTTCCGGGAGGTAGCAATCAGCCCCAGCATTTT. Protein: CASSFPGGSNQPQHF.

The gene calls are TRBV28 and TRBJ1-1; D is uncertain. Deletions cut 4 bases from V and 5 bases from J, with 5 bases between. The germline V gene has CDR1 MDHEN and CDR2 SYDVKM. There are 11 residues in the CDR3. CDR3 sequence: CASSSPTEAFF. The CDR3 bases are TGTGCCAGCAGTTCCCCGACTGAAGCTTTCTTT.

Regarding this clone: The sample has other DNA sequences that encode this CDR3 too. The gene calls are TRBV5-1 and TRBJ1-4, with D maybe TRBD1 (5 bases). The V gene lost 5 bases and the J gene lost 8 bases, with 16 bases spanning the gap. This CDR3 is built from 14 residues. CDR1 and CDR2 (germline): SGHRS, YFSETQ. CDR3 coding DNA: TGCGCCAGCAGACCTGGTCAGGGCCGGGAAAAACTGTTTTTT. It is translated as CASRPGQGREKLFF.